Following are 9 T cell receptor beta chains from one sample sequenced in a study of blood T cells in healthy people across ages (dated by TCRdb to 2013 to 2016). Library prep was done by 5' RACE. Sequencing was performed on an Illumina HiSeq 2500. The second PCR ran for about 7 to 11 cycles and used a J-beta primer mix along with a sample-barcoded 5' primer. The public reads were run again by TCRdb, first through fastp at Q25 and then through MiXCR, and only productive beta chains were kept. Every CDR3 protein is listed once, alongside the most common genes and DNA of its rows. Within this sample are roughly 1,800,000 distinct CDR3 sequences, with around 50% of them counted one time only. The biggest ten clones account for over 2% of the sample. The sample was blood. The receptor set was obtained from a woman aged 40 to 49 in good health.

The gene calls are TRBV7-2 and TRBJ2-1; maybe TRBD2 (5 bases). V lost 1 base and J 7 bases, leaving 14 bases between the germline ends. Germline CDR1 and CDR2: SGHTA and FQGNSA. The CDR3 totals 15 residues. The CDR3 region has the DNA TGTGCCAGCAGCTTAGGGCCCAACCGGGGAAATGAGCAGTTCTTC. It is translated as CASSLGPNRGNEQFF.

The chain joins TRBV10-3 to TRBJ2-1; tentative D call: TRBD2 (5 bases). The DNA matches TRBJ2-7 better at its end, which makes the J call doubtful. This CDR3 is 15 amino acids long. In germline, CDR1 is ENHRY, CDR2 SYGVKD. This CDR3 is CAISEGGGSYNEQYF. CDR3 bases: TGTGCCATCAGTGAGGGTGGAGGCTCCTACAATGAGCAGTACTTC.

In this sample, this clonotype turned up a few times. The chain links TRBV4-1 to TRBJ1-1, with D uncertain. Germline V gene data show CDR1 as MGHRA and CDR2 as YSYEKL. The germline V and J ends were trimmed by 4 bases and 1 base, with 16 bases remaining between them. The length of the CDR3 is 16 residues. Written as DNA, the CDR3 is TGCGCCAGCAGCCGGGAAAGGGTTTGGGGGAACACTGAAGCTTTCTTT. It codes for CASSRERVWGNTEAFF.

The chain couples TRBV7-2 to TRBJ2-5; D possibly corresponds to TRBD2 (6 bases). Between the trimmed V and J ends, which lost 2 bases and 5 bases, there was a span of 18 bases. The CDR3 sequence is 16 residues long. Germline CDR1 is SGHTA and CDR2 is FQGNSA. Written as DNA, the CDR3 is TGTGCCAGCAGCTTATACATCCTGGCGGGGTACGAGACCCAGTACTTC. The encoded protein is CASSLYILAGYETQYF. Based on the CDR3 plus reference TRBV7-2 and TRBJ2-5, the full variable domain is GAGVSQSPSNKVTEKGKDVELRCDPISGHTALYWYRQSLGQGLEFLIYFQGNSAPDKSGLPSDRFSAERTGGSVSTLTIQRTQQEDSAVYLCASSLYILAGYETQYFGPGTRLLVL.

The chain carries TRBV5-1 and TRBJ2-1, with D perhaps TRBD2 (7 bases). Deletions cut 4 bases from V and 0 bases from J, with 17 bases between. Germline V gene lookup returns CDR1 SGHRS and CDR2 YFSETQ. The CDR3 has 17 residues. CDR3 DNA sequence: TGCGCCAGCAGCAGAGGTCGGGGGGCAAGCTCCTACAATGAGCAGTTCTTC. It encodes CASSRGRGASSYNEQFF.

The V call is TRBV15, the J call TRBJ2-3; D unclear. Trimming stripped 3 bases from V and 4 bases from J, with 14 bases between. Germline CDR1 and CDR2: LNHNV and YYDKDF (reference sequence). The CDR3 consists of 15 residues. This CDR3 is CATSSLVIRADTQYF. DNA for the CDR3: TGTGCCACCAGCAGTCTAGTGATTCGTGCAGATACGCAGTATTTT.

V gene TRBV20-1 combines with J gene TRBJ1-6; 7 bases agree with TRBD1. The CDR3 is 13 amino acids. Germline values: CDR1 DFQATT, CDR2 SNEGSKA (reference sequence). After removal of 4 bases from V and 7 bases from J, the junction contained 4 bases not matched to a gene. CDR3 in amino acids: CSANDRENSPLHF. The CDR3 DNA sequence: TGCAGTGCTAATGACAGGGAGAATTCACCCCTCCACTTT.

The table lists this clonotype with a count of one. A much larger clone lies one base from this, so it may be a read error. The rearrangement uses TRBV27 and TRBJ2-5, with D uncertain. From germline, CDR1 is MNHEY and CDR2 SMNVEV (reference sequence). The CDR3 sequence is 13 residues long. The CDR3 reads CARSLSLVETQYF. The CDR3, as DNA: TGTGCCCGCAGTTTATCTTTGGTGGAGACCCAGTACTTC.

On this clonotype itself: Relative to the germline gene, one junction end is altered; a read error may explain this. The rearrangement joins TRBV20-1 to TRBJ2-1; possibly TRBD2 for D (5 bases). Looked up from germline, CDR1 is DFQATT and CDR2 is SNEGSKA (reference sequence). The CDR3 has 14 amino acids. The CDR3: CSGSGLYNYDEQFF. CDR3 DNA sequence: TGCAGTGGGTCTGGACTCTATAACTACGATGAGCAGTTCTTC.